Included here is one TCR beta chain sequence, with context. Its antigen is undetermined. The data were obtained in a study of cytomegalovirus exposure and HLA in healthy donors. Study outcomes and limitations: Published work reported that the classifier diagnosed cytomegalovirus status with high specificity and sensitivity. Most of the CMV-associated TCR beta chains (in a later analysis) appeared to be HLA-restricted.

V gave up 7 bases and J gave up 0 bases, with 10 bases separating them. CDR1 and CDR2 (germline): LNHDA, SQIVND (reference sequence). This CDR3 is built from 15 residues. Primers included in the PCR were 60 Vbeta and 13 Jbeta primers. TCRdb's copy holds only in-frame clones and misses some; the assay was immunoSEQ multiplex PCR. The data show fewer than 200,000 clones, about four fifths seen once. This chain links TRBV19 with TRBJ1-6, with D uncertain. The material sequenced was PBMCs. The TCR sequence derives from a man aged 50-59 years in good health and CMV-seronegative. Written as DNA, the CDR3 is TGTGCCAGTACTTTGTCTAGCTCCTATAATTCACCCCTCCACTTT. The encoded protein is CASTLSSSYNSPLHF.